This TCR beta chain was captured in a study of T cell changes during pregnancy in multiple sclerosis. In this sample, this clone turned up a few times. Repertoires were generated with immunoSEQ multiplex PCR, while TCRdb's copy carries only in-frame clones and drops some. Of approximately 48,000 clones listed, 75% to 95% are singletons. The receptor was derived from a female donor with multiple sclerosis, enrolled in a pregnancy study. The material sequenced was CD8+ T cells from peripheral blood mononuclear cells, taken after pregnancy.

CDR3 bases: TGTGCCAGCAGTGACTCTAGCGGGAGTTACAATGAGCAGTTCTTC. Protein: CASSDSSGSYNEQFF. The chain employs TRBV6-4 and TRBJ2-1, with 9 bases matching TRBD2. The CDR3 covers 15 residues. Germline loops: CDR1 MRHNA, CDR2 SNTAGT. The ends lost 0 bases at V and 4 bases at J; junction bases unmatched: 1.